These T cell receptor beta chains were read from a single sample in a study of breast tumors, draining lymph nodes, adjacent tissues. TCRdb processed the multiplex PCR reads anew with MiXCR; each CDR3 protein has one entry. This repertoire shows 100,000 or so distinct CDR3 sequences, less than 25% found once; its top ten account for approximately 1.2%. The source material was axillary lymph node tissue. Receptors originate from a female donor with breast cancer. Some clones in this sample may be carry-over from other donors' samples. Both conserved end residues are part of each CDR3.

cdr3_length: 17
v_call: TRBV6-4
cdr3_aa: CASSVTGGNSGANVLTF

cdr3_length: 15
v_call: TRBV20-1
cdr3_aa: CSARARGVTYNEQFF

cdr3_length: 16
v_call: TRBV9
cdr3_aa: CASSADGSGGGETQYF

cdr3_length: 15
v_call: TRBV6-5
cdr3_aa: CASRGQGGSSGELFF

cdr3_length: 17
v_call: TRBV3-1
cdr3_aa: CASSQAGRSHSGNTIYF

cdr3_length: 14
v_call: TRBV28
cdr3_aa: CASSERGQGHEQYF

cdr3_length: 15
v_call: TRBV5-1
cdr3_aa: CASSSDLGTSSEQFF

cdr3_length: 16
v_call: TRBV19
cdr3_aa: CASSIDTGFSTDTQYF

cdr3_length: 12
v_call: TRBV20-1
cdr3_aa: CSASDTLETQYF

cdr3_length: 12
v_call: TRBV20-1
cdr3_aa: CSAPDGGTEAFF

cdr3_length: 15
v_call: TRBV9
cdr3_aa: CASSVSAGGGDTQYF

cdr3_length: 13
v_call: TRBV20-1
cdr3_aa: CSAATVGGEKLFF

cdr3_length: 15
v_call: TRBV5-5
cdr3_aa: CASSPDRGMSEKLFF

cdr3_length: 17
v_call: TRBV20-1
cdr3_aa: CSARSAGLAGGTDTQYF

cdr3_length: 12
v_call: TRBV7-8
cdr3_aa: CASSPLGGQYFF

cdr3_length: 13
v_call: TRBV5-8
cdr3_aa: CASSGGQRYGYTF

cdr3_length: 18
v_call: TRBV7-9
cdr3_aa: CASSLGGYRGETYNEQFF

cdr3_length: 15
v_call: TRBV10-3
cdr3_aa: CAISDFGQDNSPLHF

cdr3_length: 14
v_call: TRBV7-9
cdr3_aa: CASSLFWGDTEAFF

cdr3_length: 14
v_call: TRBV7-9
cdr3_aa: CASSGGGSNQPQHF

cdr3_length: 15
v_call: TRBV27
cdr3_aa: CASSFYGDRVAEQYF

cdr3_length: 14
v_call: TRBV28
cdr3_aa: CASSERAFGNTIYF

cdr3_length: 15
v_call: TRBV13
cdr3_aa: CASSWTSGGAYEQYF

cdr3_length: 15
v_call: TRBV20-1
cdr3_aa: CSARPGQFKNYGYTF

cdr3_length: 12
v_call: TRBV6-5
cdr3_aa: CASSYSGGAQFF

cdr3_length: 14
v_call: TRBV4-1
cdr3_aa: CASSQAATNEKLFF

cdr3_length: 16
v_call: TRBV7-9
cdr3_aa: CASSSSPSLNTGELFF

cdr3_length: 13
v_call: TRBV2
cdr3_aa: CASSDRLNGELFF

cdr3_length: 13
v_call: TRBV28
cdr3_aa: CASSPGQANEQFF

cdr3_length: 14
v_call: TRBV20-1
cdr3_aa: CSARGRIGNQPQHF

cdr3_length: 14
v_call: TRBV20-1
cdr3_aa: CSARAGRNQETQYF

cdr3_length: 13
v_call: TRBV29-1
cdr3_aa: CSAVDVGVETQYF

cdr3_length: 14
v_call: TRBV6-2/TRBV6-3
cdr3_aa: CASSYGTKWGEQFF

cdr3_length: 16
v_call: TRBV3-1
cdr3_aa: CARGQRGREGDNEQFF

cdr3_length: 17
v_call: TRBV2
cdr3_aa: CASSEPADRVPYNEQFF

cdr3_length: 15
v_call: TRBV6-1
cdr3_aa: CASSEGDRGVDEQFF

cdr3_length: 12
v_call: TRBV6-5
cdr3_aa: CASRRRGDGYTF

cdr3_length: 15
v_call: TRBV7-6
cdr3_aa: CASSLGDRARETQYF

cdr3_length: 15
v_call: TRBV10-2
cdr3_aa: CASSDWAASNTEAFF

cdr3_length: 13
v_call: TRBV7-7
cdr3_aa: CASSPGRTGELFF

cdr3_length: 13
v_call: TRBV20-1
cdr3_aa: CSARDRTYNEQFF

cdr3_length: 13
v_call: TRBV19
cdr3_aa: CASSTLVPDTQYF

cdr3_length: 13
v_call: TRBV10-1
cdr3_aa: CASSRDLRSEQFF

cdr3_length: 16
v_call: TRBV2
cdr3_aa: CASSEARTGMRQPQHF

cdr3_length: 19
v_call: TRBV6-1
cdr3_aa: CASSERLRTSGIRRYEQYF

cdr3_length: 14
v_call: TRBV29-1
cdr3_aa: CSVDRGTGENTQYF

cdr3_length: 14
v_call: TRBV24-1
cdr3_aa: CATSPAGATDTQYF

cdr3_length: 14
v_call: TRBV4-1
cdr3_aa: CASSQEPGSYEQYF

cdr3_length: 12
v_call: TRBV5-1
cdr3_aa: CASTRTAGELFF

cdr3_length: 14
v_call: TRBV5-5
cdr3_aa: CASSLTRGADTQYF

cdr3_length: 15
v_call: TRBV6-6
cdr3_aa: CASTILALSTDTQYF

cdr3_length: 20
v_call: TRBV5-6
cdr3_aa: CASSQRGIRDYTSGANVLTF

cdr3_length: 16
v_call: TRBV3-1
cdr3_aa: CASSHGLAGNTGELFF

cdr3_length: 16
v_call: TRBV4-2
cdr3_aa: CASSQDAGTGRETQYF